This T cell receptor (beta chain) was profiled in a study of cytomegalovirus exposure and HLA in healthy donors. Germline lookup yields CDR1 MNHNY and CDR2 SVGAGI (reference sequence). CDR3 length: 14 residues. The V end was cut by 4 bases, the J end by 2 bases, with 11 bases between. This PCR relied on a set of 60 Vbeta primers and 13 Jbeta primers. TCRdb's table, derived via immunoSEQ multiplex PCR, lists solely in-frame clones and lacks some. The listing contains about 75,000 clones. Sequenced material: PBMCs. The sequence derives from a middle-aged man in good health and CMV-seronegative. The chain links TRBV6-6 to TRBJ1-2; possibly TRBD1 for D (6 bases). The CDR3 sequence: CASSWGHLNYGYTF. In DNA form, the CDR3 reads TGTGCCAGCAGTTGGGGACACCTAAACTATGGCTACACCTTC.